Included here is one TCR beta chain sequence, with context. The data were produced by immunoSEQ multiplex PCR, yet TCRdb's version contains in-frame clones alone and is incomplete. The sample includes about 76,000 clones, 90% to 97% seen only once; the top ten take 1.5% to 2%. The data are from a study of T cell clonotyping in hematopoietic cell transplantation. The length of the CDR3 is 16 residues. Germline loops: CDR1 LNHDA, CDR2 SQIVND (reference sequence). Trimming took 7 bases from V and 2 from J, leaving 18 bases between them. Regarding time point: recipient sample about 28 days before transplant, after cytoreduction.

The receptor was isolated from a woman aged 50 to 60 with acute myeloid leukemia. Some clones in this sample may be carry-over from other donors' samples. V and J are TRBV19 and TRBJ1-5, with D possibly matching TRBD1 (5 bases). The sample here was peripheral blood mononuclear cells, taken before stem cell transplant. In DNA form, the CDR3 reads TGTGCCAGTATCCCACGGTCGGGGGTGGGCAATCAGCCCCAGCATTTT. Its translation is CASIPRSGVGNQPQHF. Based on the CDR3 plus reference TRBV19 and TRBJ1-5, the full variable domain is DGGITQSPKYLFRKEGQNVTLSCEQNLNHDAMYWYRQDPGQGLRLIYYSQIVNDFQKGDIAEGYSVSREKKESFPLTVTSAQKNPTAFYLCASIPRSGVGNQPQHFGDGTRLSIL.